The clone carrying this T cell receptor beta chain was seen only once. The record originates from a study of blood T cell repertoires in COVID-19. The wider study: Some COVID-19 samples were acute and others convalescent; all came from the United States, Italy and Spain. T cells, B-cell-depleted T cells, or PBMCs provided the cDNA or gDNA that served as material.

The CDR3 has 15 residues. Germline lookup yields CDR1 SGHKS and CDR2 YYEKEE (reference sequence). The V gene end was trimmed by 2 bases and the J gene end by 2 bases; junction bases not matched to a gene: 6. Per the study methods: Quantification of nucleated cells was approximated via reference gene primer amplification. The protocol was immunoSEQ multiplex PCR, while the TCRdb copy is restricted to in-frame clones and leaves out a portion. V and J calls and clone size follow that table, whereas D and trimming were derived from the DNA. Here the sample spans over 200,000 clones, roughly 84% being singletons.

This sequence originates from a man in his forties with acute or convalescent COVID-19. Sequencing was performed on peripheral blood. The chain links TRBV5-5 to TRBJ2-7; 8 bases are a match to TRBD1. DNA for the CDR3: TGTGCCAGCAGCTTAGGACAGGGTGAAGCCTACGAGCAGTACTTC. Its translation is CASSLGQGEAYEQYF.